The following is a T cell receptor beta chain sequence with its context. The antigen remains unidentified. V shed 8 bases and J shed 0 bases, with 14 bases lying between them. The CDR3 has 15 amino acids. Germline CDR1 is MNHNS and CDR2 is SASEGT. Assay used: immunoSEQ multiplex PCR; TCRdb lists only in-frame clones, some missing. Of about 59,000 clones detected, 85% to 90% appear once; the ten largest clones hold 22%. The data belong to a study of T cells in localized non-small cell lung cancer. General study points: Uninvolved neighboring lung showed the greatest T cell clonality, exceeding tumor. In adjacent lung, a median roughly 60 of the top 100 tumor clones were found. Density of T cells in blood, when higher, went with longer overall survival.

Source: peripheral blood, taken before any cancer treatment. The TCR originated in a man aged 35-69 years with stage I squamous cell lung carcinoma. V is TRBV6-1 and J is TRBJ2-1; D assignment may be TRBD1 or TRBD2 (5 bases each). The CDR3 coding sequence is TGTGCCAGCGTAGCAGGGAGTGCCTCCTACAATGAGCAGTTCTTC. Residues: CASVAGSASYNEQFF.